This TCR beta chain was identified during a study of shared clonotypes between healthy human individuals. Repertoires were generated with immunoSEQ multiplex PCR, while TCRdb's copy carries only in-frame clones and drops some. The table lists fewer than 1.6 million clones, about 98.5% of them singletons. The CDR3 has 11 residues. Germline V lookup: CDR1 DFQATT, CDR2 SNEGSKA (reference sequence). V lost 8 bases, J lost 3 bases, and 10 bases lay in between. The specimen sequenced was naive CD4+ T cells sorted from blood. Sample subset: CD45RA+ positively selected. This TCR was sampled from a man younger than 45 in good health. The chain joins TRBV20-1 to TRBJ1-1; the D gene is possibly TRBD1 (5 bases). The CDR3 loop is CSYRGDTEAFF. The CDR3, as DNA: TGCAGTTACCGAGGGGACACTGAAGCTTTCTTT.